This T cell receptor beta chain was sequenced in a study of early T cells in non-severe SARS-CoV-2 infection. Overall study results and limits: The study's VDJdb matching favored anti-spike CD8 responses and missed private and CD4 specificities.

This clonotype was seen more than once but under ten times. Its specificity is unknown. The CDR3 is 13 amino acids. Trimming took off 6 bases at V and 1 base at J, with 9 bases between the two ends. Germline CDR1 reads SGHAT; CDR2 reads FQNNGV. Individual cDNA molecules each received unique molecular identifiers attached to them. TCRdb re-called the 5' RACE reads with MiXCR, one entry per CDR3 protein. The sample includes approximately 27,000 distinct CDR3 sequences, 5.8% of them seen just once. The source of this sequence is an adult who was a healthcare worker with PCR-confirmed SARS-CoV-2 infection or an uninfected control (not recorded which). V gene TRBV11-2 combines with J gene TRBJ1-1; no clear D. Sequenced input: whole blood. The CDR3, as DNA: TGTGCCAGCAGTACCGACGGGAACACTGAAGCTTTCTTT. This encodes CASSTDGNTEAFF.